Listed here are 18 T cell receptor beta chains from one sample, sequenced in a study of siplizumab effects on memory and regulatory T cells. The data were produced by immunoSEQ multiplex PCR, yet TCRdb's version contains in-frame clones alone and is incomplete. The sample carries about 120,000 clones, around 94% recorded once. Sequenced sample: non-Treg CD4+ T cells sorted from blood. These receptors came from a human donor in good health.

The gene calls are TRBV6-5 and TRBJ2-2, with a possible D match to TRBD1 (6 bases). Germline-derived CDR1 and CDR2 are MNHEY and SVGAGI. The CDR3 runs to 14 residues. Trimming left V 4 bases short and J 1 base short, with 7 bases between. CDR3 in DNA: TGTGCCAGCAGTTGGGGACAGAACACCGGGGAGCTGTTTTTT. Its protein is CASSWGQNTGELFF.

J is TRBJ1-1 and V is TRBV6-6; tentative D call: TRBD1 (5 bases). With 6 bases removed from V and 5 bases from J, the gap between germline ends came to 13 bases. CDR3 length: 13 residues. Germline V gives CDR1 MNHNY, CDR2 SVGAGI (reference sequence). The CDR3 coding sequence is TGTGCCAGCAGGCCCTCGGGGGGGACTGAAGCTTTCTTT. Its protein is CASRPSGGTEAFF.

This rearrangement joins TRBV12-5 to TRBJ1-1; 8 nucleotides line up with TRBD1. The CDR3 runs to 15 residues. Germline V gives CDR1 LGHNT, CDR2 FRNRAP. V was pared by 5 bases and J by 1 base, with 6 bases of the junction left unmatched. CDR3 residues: CASGAAGTGNTEAFF. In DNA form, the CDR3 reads TGTGCTAGTGGTGCCGCCGGGACAGGGAACACTGAAGCTTTCTTT.

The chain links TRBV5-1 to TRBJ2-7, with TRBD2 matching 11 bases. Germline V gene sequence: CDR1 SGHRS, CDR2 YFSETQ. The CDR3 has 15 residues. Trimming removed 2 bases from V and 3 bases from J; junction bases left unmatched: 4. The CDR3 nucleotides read TGCGCCAGCAGCTTTACGACTAGCGGGAACTACGAGCAGTACTTC. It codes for CASSFTTSGNYEQYF.

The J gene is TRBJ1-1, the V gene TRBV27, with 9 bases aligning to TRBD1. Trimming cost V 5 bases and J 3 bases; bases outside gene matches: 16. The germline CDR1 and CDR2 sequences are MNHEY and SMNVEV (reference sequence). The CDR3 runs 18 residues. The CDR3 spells CASSPGTGLRMRDTEAFF. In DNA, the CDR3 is TGTGCCAGCAGTCCCGGGACAGGGCTGAGGATGAGGGACACTGAAGCTTTCTTT.

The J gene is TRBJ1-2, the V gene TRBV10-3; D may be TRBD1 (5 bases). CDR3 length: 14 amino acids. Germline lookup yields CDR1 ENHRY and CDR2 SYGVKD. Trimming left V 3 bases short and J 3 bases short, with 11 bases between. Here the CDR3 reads CAISDTGGYYGYTF. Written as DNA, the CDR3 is TGTGCCATCAGTGATACGGGGGGATACTATGGCTACACCTTC.

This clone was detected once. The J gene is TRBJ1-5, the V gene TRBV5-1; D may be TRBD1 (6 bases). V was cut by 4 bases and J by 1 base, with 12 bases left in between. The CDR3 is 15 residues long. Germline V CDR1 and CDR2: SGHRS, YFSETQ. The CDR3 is CASSPTGTSNQPQHF. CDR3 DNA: TGCGCCAGCAGCCCAACAGGGACGAGCAATCAGCCCCAGCATTTT.

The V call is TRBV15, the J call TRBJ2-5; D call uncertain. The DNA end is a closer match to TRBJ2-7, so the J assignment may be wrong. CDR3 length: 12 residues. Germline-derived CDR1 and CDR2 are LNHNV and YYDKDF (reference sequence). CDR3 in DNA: TGTGCCACCAGCAGAGTAGGGTACGAGCAGTACTTC. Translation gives CATSRVGYEQYF.

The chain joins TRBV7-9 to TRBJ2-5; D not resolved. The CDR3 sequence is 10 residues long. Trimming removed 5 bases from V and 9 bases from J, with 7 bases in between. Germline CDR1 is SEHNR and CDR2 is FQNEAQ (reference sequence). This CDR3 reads CASSPQSQYF. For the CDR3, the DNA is TGTGCCAGCAGCCCCCAGTCCCAGTACTTC.

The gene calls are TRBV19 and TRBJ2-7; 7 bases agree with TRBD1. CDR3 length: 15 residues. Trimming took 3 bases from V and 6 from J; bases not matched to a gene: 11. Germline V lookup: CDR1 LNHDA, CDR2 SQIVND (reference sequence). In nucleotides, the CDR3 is TGTGCCAGTAGTATCCCCTCGAACAGGGGTCCCGAGCAGTACTTC. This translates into CASSIPSNRGPEQYF.

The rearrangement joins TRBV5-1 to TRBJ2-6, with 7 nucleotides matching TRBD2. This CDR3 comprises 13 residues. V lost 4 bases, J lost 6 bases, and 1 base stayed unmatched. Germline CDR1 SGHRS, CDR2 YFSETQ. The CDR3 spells CASSRGEANVLTF. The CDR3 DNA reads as TGCGCCAGCAGCCGGGGGGAGGCCAACGTCCTGACTTTC.

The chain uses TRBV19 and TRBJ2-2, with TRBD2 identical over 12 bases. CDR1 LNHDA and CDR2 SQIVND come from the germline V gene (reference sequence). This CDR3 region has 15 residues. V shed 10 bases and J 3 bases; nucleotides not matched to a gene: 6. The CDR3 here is CATRLAGGHTGELFF. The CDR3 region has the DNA TGTGCCACCCGGCTAGCGGGAGGGCACACCGGGGAGCTGTTTTTT.

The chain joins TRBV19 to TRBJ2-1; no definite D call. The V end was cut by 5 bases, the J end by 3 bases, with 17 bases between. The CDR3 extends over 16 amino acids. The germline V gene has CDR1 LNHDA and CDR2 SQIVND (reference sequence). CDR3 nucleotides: TGTGCCAGTAGTTACCCGGGTCGGATCCTCTACAATGAGCAGTTCTTC. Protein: CASSYPGRILYNEQFF.

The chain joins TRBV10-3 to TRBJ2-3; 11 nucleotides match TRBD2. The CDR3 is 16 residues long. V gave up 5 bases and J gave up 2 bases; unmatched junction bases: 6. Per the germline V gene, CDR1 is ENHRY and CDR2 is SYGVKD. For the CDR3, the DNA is TGTGCCATCAGTCCCGGGACTAGCGGTTACACAGATACGCAGTATTTT. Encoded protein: CAISPGTSGYTDTQYF.

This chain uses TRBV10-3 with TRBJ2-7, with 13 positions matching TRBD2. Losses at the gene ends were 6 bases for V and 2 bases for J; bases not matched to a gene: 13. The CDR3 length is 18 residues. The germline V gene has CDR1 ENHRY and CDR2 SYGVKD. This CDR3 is CAISPGTSGIRQTYEQYF. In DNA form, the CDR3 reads TGTGCCATCAGCCCCGGGACTAGCGGGATCAGACAGACCTACGAGCAGTACTTC.

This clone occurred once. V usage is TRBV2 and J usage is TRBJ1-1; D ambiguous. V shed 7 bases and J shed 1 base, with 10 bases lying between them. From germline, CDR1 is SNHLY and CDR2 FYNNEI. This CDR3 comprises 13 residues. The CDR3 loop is CASTQDGNTEAFF. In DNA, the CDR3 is TGTGCCAGCACCCAGGACGGGAACACTGAAGCTTTCTTT.

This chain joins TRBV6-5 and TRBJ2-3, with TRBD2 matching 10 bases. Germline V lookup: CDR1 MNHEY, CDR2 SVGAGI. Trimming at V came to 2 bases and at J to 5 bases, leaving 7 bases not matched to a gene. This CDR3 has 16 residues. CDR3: CASSYGKLAGKDTQYF. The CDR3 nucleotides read TGTGCCAGCAGTTACGGGAAACTAGCGGGGAAAGATACGCAGTATTTT.

Here the CDR3 reads CASSYPSTGSGNTIYF. The CDR3 DNA sequence: TGTGCCAGCAGTTACCCCTCGACAGGCTCTGGAAACACCATATATTTT. The J gene is TRBJ1-3, the V gene TRBV6-6; D is perhaps TRBD1 (6 bases). This CDR3 is 16 amino acids long. Germline CDR1 reads MNHNY; CDR2 reads SVGAGI (reference sequence). Trimming removed 2 bases at V and 0 bases at J, with 11 bases between.